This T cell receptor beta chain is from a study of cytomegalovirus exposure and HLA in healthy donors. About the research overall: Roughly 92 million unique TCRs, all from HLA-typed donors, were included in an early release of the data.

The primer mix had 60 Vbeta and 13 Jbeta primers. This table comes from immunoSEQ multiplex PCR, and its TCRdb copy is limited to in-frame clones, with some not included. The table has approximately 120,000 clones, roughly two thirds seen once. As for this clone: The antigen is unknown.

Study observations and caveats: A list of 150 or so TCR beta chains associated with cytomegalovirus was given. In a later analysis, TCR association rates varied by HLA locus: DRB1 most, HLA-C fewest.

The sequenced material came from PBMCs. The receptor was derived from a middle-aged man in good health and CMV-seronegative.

As DNA, the CDR3 is TGTGCCAGTACCACTATTACGGGGTACAATCAGCCCCAGCATTTT. Amino acid sequence: CASTTITGYNQPQHF. V gene TRBV19 combines with J gene TRBJ1-5; no clear D. The CDR3 is 15 residues long. V lost 7 bases to trimming and J lost 3 bases, with 16 bases between them. Germline CDR1 LNHDA, CDR2 SQIVND (reference sequence).